This paragraph reports one T cell receptor (beta chain). Clones were read by immunoSEQ multiplex PCR, and TCRdb kept only the in-frame ones, dropping some. Of 60,000 to 70,000 clones listed, approximately 78% are singletons. The data were taken from a study of OX40 agonist ivuxolimab in advanced cancers. CDR1 and CDR2 from the germline V gene are SEHNR and FQNEAQ (reference sequence). This CDR3 has 11 residues. V lost 9 bases to trimming and J lost 5 bases, with 9 bases between them. This clonotype was obtained from an adult with an advanced solid tumor such as melanoma, head and neck, liver or kidney cancer. The material sequenced was CD4+ or CD8+ T cells sorted from blood, taken in a trial of the OX40 agonist ivuxolimab. This chain links TRBV7-9 with TRBJ2-3; D is uncertain. CDR3 sequence: CASGSGDTQYF. In DNA form, the CDR3 reads TGTGCCAGTGGGTCAGGAGATACGCAGTATTTT. Using reference TRBV7-9 and TRBJ2-3 for the parts outside the CDR3, the full variable domain is DTGVSQNPRHKITKRGQNVTFRCDPISEHNRLYWYRQTLGQGPEFLTYFQNEAQLEKSRLLSDRFSAERPKGSFSTLEIQRTEQGDSAMYLCASGSGDTQYFGPGTRLTVL.